The 8 T cell receptor beta chains reported below all come from one sample, sequenced in a study of breast tumors, draining lymph nodes, adjacent tissues. TCRdb reanalysed the multiplex PCR reads using MiXCR and keeps one entry per CDR3 protein. The table records under 150,000 distinct CDR3 sequences, nearly 20% of them present only once. Samples came from axillary lymph nodes draining the breast cancer. Sequenced material: axillary lymph node tissue. All receptors derive from a female donor with breast cancer. Some clones in this sample may be carry-over from other donors' samples.

This clonotype showed up many times. The rearrangement uses TRBV6-2 or TRBV6-3 and TRBJ2-7; no firm D call. Germline V CDR1 and CDR2: MNHEY, SVGEGT. CDR3 length: 11 residues. V was shortened by 4 bases and J by 2 bases, with 3 bases between the two germline ends. The CDR3 loop is CASSSPYEQYF. The CDR3 DNA reads TGTGCCAGCAGTTCCCCCTACGAGCAGTACTTC.

This clonotype appeared many times. The chain joins TRBV2 to TRBJ2-5; no clear D gene. The germline V and J ends were trimmed by 3 bases and 3 bases, with 8 bases remaining between them. The CDR3 is 13 residues long. Germline-derived CDR1 and CDR2 are SNHLY and FYNNEI. CDR3 residues: CASSEYGKETQYF. In DNA, the CDR3 is TGTGCCAGCAGTGAGTACGGTAAAGAGACCCAGTACTTC. Complete variable domain (other parts from reference TRBV2 and TRBJ2-5): EPEVTQTPSHQVTQMGQEVILRCVPISNHLYFYWYRQILGQKVEFLVSFYNNEISEKSEIFDDQFSVERPDGSNFTLKIRSTKLEDSAMYFCASSEYGKETQYFGPGTRLLVL.

This clonotype was picked up many times. The chain employs TRBV7-9 and TRBJ2-7, with D possibly TRBD2 on 6 matching bases. V gave up 1 base and J gave up 6 bases, with 10 bases separating them. There are 13 residues in the CDR3. Germline lookup yields CDR1 SEHNR and CDR2 FQNEAQ (reference sequence). For the CDR3, the DNA is TGTGCCAGCAGCTTAGAGTCAGCGGGCGAGCAGTACTTC. It is translated as CASSLESAGEQYF.

This clonotype was counted many times. The chain links TRBV6-1 to TRBJ2-3, with a weak D call TRBD1 (5 bases). Germline-derived CDR1 and CDR2 are MNHNS and SASEGT. Trimming pared 7 bases from V and 2 bases from J, leaving 10 bases between. CDR3 length: 13 amino acids. The CDR3 DNA reads TGTGCCAGCAACCGACAGTCCACAGATACGCAGTATTTT. Residues: CASNRQSTDTQYF.

At least ten counts were recorded for this clonotype. The chain is built from TRBV6-6 and TRBJ2-2, with D unclear. Trimming shortened V by 4 bases and J by 3 bases, and 9 bases separated the two germline ends. The germline gives CDR1 MNHNY, CDR2 SVGAGI (reference sequence). This CDR3 spans 14 amino acids. The CDR3 sequence is CASSFSYDTGELFF. The CDR3 DNA reads TGTGCCAGCAGTTTTTCATACGACACCGGGGAGCTGTTTTTT.

As to this clonotype: A much larger clonotype is one base distant, so this may be a read error. The chain combines TRBV7-9 with TRBJ2-1; tentative D call: TRBD1 (6 bases). Germline CDR1 reads SEHNR; CDR2 reads FQNEAQ (reference sequence). The CDR3 runs to 15 residues. V shed 3 bases and J shed 4 bases, with 13 bases lying between them. The CDR3 loop is CASSFQQGQYNEQFF. The DNA of the CDR3 is TGTGCCAGCAGCTTTCAGCAGGGACAATACAATGAGCAGTTCTTC.

This clonotype was seen repeatedly, ten times or more. The V gene is TRBV5-1, the J gene TRBJ2-1; D is unresolved. Per the germline V gene, CDR1 is SGHRS and CDR2 is YFSETQ. This CDR3 region has 11 residues. Trimming took 3 bases from V and 8 from J, leaving 6 bases between them. The CDR3 region has the DNA TGCGCCAGCAGCTCCTCGGATGAGCAGTTCTTC. Protein: CASSSSDEQFF. Combining the CDR3 with reference TRBV5-1 and TRBJ2-1 gives the whole variable domain KAGVTQTPRYLIKTRGQQVTLSCSPISGHRSVSWYQQTPGQGLQFLFEYFSETQRNKGNFPGRFSGRQFSNSRSEMNVSTLELGDSALYLCASSSSDEQFFGPGTRLTVL.

Worth noting for this clonotype: A read error may explain this, as a much larger clone is one base away. The chain combines TRBV18 with TRBJ2-7, with D tentatively TRBD1 (5 bases). This CDR3 spans 14 amino acids. V gave up 6 bases and J gave up 5 bases, with 17 bases separating them. Looked up from germline, CDR1 is KGHSH and CDR2 is LQKENI. CDR3 bases: TGTGCCAGCTCCCAGGGCAGGTCTCGGGACGAGCAGTACTTC. Translating it yields CASSQGRSRDEQYF.